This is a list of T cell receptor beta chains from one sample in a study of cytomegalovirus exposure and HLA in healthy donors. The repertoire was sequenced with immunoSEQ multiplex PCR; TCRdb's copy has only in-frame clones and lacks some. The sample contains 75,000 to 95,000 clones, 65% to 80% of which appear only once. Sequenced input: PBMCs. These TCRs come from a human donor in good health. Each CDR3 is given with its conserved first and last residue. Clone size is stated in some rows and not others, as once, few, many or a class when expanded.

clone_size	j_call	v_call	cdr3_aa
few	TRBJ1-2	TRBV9	CASSRQDYGYTF
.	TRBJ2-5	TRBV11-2	CASSPGVAGAGETQYF
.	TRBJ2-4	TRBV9	CASSVVAGQGARDIQYF
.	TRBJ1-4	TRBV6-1	CASRKAAGSNEKLFF
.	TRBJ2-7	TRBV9	CASSDGLAGVGEQYF
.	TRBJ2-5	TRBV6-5	CASSPTGTRTQYF
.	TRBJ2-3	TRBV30	CAWSGVGTDTQYF
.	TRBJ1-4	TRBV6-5	CASSYSEQEGNEKLFF
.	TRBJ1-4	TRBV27	CASSLFGGSNEKLFF
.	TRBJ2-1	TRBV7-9	CASSRRLAGGDEQFF
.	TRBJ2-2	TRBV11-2	CASSLGGAGELFF
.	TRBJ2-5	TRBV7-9	CASSLGGAASSQYF
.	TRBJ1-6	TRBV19	CASGKVEPRGGSPLHF
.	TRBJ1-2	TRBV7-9	CASSPPGHENYGYTF
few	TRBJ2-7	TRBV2	CASSNGQSEQYF
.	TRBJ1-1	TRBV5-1	CASSNTMNTEAFF
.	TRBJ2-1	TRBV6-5	CASSRRDYSYNEQFF
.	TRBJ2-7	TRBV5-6	CASSLGTGELYF
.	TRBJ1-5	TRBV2	CASRGQGQDQPQHF
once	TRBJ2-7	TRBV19	CASSIDSQQGYEQYF
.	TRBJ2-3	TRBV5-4	CASIPDSPYTDTQYF
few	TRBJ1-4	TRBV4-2	CASSQSLSATNEKLFF
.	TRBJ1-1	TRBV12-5	CASGLPSTGVMNTEAFF
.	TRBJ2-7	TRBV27	CASSPVRGQGSGEQYF
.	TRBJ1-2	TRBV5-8	CASSSDRDGYGYTF
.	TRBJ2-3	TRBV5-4	CASSLGRQTSTDTQYF
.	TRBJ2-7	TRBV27	CASSLGQGPYEQYF